This T cell receptor (beta chain) emerged from a study of CXCR3-negative and CXCR3-positive naive CD8 T cells. The CDR3 totals 15 residues. Per germline, CDR1 SGHDN and CDR2 FVKESK. The libraries of TRB cDNA were prepared using 5' RACE with UMI labels. TCRdb reprocessed the 5' RACE reads and keeps a single row for each CDR3 protein, giving no DNA. The table for this sample gives over 35,000 distinct CDR3 sequences. The sequence was obtained from a human donor in good health. Some clones in this sample may be carry-over from other donors' samples. The sequencing input was naive CXCR3- CD8+ T cells from blood. As for subset: CD45RO-CCR7+CD27+CD95- naive CD8+ T cells lacking CXCR3 (TNR3-). J is TRBJ2-1 and V is TRBV14; TCRdb indicates TRBD2, and absent DNA this call remains unverified. CDR3 region: CASSQALAGDYEQFF.